This TCR beta chain is from a study of blood T cell repertoires in COVID-19. Whole-study context: Collection of acute and convalescent COVID-19 samples took place in the United States, Italy and Spain. The cDNA or gDNA used as material had been derived from T cells, B-cell-depleted T cells, or PBMCs.

This clone has more than one count but fewer than ten. Original processing methods: Amplifying reference gene primers gave estimates of nucleated cell counts. Only in-frame clones appear in the TCRdb table, and some are missing; sequencing was by immunoSEQ multiplex PCR. D and trimming come from the DNA, and the V and J calls and clone size come from that table. The repertoire holds some 130,000 clones, with roughly four fifths as singletons. CDR3 length: 13 amino acids. Trimming pared 4 bases from V and 6 bases from J, leaving 9 bases between. Per germline, CDR1 MGHRA and CDR2 YSYEKL. The sequence was collected from a woman in her forties or fifties with acute or convalescent COVID-19. J is TRBJ2-2 and V is TRBV4-1; D is perhaps TRBD1 (5 bases). The sample comprised peripheral blood. This CDR3 is CASSRPGPGELFF. CDR3 in DNA: TGCGCCAGCAGCCGTCCAGGGCCCGGGGAGCTGTTTTTT.